The 3 T cell receptor beta chains in this list originate from one sample, sequenced in a study of blood T cell repertoires in COVID-19. Produced via immunoSEQ multiplex PCR; TCRdb's table is partial and in-frame only. This table holds under 300,000 clones, 85% found once. Material: peripheral blood. Receptors originate from a human donor in a cohort sampled during active COVID-19.

The CDR3 DNA sequence: TGTGCCAGCAGCCAAGCAACAGGGGAGGGCTACACCTTC. This translates into CASSQATGEGYTF. The J gene is TRBJ1-2, the V gene TRBV4-2; 7 positions match TRBD1. The germline V gene encodes CDR1 LGHNA and CDR2 YNFKEQ. The CDR3 covers 13 residues. The V segment lost 1 base and the J segment 8 bases; nucleotides outside the gene matches: 4.

The chain has TRBV4-1 and TRBJ1-5; D gene unclear. The V gene lost 0 bases and the J gene lost 7 bases, with 10 bases spanning the gap. The CDR3 loop spans 14 amino acids. CDR1 and CDR2 (germline): MGHRA, YSYEKL. CDR3 sequence reads: CASSQDVGVQPQHF. For the CDR3, the DNA is TGCGCCAGCAGCCAAGATGTCGGGGTGCAGCCCCAGCATTTT.

The chain uses TRBV7-3 and TRBJ2-1; D gene uncertain. Germline V gives CDR1 SGHTA, CDR2 FQGTGA. The V end was cut by 5 bases, the J end by 0 bases, with 5 bases between. The CDR3 contains 13 residues. CDR3 amino acids: CASSLSSYNEQFF. The CDR3 region has the DNA TGTGCCAGCAGCCTTAGCTCCTACAATGAGCAGTTCTTC.